The text below deals with one TCR beta chain. These data come from a study of blood T cell repertoires in COVID-19. Overall study context: Samples representing acute and convalescent COVID-19 were sourced from the United States, Italy and Spain. Sample material is recorded as cDNA or gDNA derived from T cells, B-cell-depleted T cells, or PBMCs.

The V gene end was trimmed by 4 bases and the J gene end by 6 bases; junction bases not matched to a gene: 6. CDR1 and CDR2 from the germline V gene are MNHEY and SMNVEV (reference sequence). This CDR3 region has 15 residues. TCRdb's table, derived via immunoSEQ multiplex PCR, lists solely in-frame clones and lacks some. The sample lists some 670,000 clones; approximately 90% were seen once. The chain carries TRBV27 and TRBJ2-2; 9 bases agree with TRBD1. The sample was peripheral blood. This clonotype was sampled from a woman aged 18-35 years with acute or convalescent COVID-19. The CDR3 region has the DNA TGTGCCAGCAGTTACAGGGGGCAGAAGGCCGGGGAGCTGTTTTTT. As protein: CASSYRGQKAGELFF.